This TCR beta chain was sequenced for a study of cytomegalovirus exposure and HLA in healthy donors. This clone was counted only a few times. Clones were sequenced by immunoSEQ multiplex PCR, and TCRdb holds only the in-frame ones, with some missing. The sample carries 95,000 to 150,000 clones, roughly 90% recorded once. Separation from the approximately 670-subject first cohort characterized the roughly 120-subject validation cohort, to which the donors belonged. This receptor was identified in a young woman in good health and CMV-seropositive. Input material: PBMCs.

CDR3 in amino acids: CASSQPKAQGTQYF. DNA for the CDR3: TGTGCCAGCAGTCAACCGAAAGCCCAGGGTACGCAGTATTTT. The V and J genes are TRBV6-1 and TRBJ2-3; D might be TRBD1 (5 bases). There are 14 residues in the CDR3. V gave up 5 bases and J gave up 8 bases, with 17 bases separating them. The germline CDR1 and CDR2 sequences are MNHNS and SASEGT.